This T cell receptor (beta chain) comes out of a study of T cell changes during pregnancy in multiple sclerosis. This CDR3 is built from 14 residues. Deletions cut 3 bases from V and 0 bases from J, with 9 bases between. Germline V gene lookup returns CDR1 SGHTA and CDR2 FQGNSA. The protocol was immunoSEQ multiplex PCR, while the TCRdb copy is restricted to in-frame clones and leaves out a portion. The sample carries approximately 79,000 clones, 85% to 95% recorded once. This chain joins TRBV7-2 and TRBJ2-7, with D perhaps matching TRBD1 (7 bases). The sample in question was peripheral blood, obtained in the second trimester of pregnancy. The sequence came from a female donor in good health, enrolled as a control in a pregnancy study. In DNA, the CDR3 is TGTGCCAGCAGCTTGCGGGACAGCTCCTACGAGCAGTACTTC. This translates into CASSLRDSSYEQYF.